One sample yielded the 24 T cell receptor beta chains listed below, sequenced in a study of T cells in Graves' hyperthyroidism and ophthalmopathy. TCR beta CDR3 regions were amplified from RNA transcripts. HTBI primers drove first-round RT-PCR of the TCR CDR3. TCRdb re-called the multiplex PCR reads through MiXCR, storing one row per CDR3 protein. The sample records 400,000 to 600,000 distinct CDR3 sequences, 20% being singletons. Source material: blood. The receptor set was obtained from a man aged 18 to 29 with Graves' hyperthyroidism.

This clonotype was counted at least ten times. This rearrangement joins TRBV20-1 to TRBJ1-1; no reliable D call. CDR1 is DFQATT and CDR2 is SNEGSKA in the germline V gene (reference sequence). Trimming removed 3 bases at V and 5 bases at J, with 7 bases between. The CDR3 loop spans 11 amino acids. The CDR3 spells CSASGSTEAFF. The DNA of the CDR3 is TGCAGTGCTAGCGGAAGTACTGAAGCTTTCTTT.

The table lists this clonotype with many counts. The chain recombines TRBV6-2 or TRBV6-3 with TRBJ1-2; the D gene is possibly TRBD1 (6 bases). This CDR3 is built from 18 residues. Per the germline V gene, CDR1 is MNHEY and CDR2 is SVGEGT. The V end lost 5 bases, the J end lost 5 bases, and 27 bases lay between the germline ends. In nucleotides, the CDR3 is TGTGCCAGCAGTCGCGGACAGTCCCAAAGGGTCTGGTTGTATGGCTACACCTTC. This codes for CASSRGQSQRVWLYGYTF.

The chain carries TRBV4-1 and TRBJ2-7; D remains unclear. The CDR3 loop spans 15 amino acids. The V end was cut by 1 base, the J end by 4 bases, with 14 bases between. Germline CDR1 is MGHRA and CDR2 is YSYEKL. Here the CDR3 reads CASSQVRTATYEQYF. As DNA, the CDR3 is TGCGCCAGCAGCCAAGTGAGAACAGCCACTTACGAGCAGTACTTC.

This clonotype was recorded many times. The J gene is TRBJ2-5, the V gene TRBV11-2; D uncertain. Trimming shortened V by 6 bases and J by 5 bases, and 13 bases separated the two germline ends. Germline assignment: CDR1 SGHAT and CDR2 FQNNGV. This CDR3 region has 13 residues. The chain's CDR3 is CASRSTESETQYF. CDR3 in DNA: TGTGCCAGCAGGAGTACGGAGTCGGAGACCCAGTACTTC.

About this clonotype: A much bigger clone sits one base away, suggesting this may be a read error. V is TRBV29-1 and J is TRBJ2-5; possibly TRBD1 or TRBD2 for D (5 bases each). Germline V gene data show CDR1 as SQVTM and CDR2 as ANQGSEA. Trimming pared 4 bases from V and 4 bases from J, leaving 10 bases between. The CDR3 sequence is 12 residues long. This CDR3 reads CSVVQGRETQYF. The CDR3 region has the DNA TGCAGCGTTGTCCAGGGACGAGAGACCCAGTACTTC.

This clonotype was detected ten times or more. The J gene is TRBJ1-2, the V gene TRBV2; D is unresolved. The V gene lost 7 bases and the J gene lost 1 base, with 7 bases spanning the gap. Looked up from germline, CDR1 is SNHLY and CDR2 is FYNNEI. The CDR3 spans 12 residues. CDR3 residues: CASKRVNYGYTF. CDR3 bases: TGTGCCAGCAAGCGGGTTAACTATGGCTACACCTTC.

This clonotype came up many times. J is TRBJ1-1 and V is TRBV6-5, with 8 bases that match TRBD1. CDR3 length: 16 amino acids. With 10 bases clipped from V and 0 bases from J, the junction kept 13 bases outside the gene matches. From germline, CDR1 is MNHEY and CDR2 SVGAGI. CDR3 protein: CATTTLGTGMNTEAFF. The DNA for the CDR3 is TGTGCCACCACCACCCTAGGGACAGGAATGAACACTGAAGCTTTCTTT.

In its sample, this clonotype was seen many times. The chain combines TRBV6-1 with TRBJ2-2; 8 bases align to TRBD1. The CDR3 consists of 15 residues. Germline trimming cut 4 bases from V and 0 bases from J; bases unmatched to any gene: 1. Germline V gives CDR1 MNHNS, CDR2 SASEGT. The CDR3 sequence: CASSVDRANTGELFF. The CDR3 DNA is TGTGCCAGCAGTGTGGACAGGGCGAACACCGGGGAGCTGTTTTTT.

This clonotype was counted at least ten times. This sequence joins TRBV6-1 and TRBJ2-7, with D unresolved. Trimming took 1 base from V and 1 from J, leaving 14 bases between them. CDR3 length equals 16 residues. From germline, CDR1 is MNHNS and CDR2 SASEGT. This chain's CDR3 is CASSEERYSPSYEQYF. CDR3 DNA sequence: TGTGCCAGCAGTGAAGAAAGGTACAGTCCATCCTACGAGCAGTACTTC.

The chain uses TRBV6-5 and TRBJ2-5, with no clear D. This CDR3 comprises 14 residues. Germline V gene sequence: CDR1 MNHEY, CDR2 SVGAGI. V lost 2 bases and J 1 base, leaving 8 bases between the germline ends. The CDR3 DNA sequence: TGTGCCAGCAGTTACCTGACTCTCCAAGAGACCCAGTACTTC. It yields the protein CASSYLTLQETQYF.

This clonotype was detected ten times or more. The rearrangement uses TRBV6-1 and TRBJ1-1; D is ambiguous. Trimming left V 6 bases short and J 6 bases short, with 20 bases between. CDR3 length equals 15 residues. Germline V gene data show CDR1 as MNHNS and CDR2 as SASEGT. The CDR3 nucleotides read TGTGCCAGCAGCCAAAGGGCCTCTGGAGGGTCTGAAGCTTTCTTT. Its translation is CASSQRASGGSEAFF.

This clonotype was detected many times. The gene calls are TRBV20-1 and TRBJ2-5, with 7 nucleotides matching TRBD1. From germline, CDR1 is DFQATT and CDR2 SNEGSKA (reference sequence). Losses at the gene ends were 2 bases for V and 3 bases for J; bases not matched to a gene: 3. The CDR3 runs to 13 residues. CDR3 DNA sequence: TGCAGTGCTAGATCCGGGACAGAAGAGACCCAGTACTTC. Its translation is CSARSGTEETQYF.

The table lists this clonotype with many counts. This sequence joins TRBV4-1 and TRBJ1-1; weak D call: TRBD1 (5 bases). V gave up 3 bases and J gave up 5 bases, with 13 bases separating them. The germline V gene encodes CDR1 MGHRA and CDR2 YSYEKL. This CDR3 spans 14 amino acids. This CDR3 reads CASSQRGRGTEAFF. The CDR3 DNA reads TGCGCCAGCAGCCAGAGGGGACGAGGGACTGAAGCTTTCTTT.

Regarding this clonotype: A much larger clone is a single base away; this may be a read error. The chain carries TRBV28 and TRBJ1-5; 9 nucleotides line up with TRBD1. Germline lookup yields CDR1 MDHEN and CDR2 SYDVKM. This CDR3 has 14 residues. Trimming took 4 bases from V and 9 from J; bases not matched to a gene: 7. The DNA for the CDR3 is TGTGCCAGCAGTTCTCCGGGACAGGGACGGCCCCAGCATTTT. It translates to CASSSPGQGRPQHF. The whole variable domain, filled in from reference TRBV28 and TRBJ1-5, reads DVKVTQSSRYLVKRTGEKVFLECVQDMDHENMFWYRQDPGLGLRLIYFSYDVKMKEKGDIPEGYSVSREKKERFSLILESASTNQTSMYLCASSSPGQGRPQHFGDGTRLSIL.

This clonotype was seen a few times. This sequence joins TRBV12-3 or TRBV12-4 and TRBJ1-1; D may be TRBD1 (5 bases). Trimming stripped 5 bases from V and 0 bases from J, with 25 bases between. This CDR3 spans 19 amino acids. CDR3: CASSPSGTVDLFMNTEAFF. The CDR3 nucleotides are TGTGCCAGCAGTCCTAGCGGGACGGTAGATCTGTTCATGAACACTGAAGCTTTCTTT.

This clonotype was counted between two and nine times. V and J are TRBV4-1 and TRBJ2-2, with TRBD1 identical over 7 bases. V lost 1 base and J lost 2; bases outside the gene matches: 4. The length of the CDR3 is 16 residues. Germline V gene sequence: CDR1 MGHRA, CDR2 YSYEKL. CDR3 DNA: TGCGCCAGCAGCCAAGTGGGGACAGCAAACACCGGGGAGCTGTTTTTT. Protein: CASSQVGTANTGELFF.

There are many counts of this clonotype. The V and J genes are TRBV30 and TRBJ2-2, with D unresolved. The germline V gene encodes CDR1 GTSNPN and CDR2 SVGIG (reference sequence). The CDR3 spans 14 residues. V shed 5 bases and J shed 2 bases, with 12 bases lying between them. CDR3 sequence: CAWQGQVNTGELFF. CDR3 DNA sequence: TGTGCCTGGCAAGGCCAGGTAAACACCGGGGAGCTGTTTTTT.

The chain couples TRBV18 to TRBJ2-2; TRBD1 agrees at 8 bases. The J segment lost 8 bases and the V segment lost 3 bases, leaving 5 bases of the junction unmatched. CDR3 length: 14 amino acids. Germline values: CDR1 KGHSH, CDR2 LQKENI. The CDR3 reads CASSPGQEAGELFF. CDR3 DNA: TGTGCCAGCTCACCGGGACAGGAGGCGGGGGAGCTGTTTTTT.

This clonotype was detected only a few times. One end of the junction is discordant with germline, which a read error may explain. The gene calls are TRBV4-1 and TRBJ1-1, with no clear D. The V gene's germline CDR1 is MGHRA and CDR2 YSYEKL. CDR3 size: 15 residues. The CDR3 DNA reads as TGCGCCAGCAGTCAAGATTACACTCCAAACACTGAAGCTTTCTTT. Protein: CASSQDYTPNTEAFF.

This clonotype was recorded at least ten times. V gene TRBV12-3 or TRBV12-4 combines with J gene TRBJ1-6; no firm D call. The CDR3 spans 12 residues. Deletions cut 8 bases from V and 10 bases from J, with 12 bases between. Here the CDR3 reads CASWHSGSPLHF. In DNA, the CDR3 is TGTGCCAGCTGGCACTCGGGATCACCCCTCCACTTT.

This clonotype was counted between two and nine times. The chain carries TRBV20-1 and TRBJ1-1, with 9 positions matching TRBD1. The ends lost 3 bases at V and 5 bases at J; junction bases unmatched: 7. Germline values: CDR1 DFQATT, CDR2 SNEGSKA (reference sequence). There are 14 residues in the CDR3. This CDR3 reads CSARWGQGGTEAFF. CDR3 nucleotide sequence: TGCAGTGCTAGGTGGGGACAGGGAGGGACTGAAGCTTTCTTT.

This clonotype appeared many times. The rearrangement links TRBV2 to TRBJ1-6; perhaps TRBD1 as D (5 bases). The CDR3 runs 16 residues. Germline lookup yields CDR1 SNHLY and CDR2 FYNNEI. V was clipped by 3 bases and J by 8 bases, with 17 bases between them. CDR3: CASSDFPGPRDSPLHF. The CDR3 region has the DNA TGTGCCAGCAGTGACTTCCCGGGGCCAAGGGATTCACCCCTCCACTTT.

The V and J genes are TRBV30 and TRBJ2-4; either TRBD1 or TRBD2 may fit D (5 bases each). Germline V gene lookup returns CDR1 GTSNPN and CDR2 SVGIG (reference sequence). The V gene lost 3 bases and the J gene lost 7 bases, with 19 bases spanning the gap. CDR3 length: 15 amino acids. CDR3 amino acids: CAWSLRTNEGNIQYF. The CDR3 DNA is TGTGCCTGGAGCTTAAGGACAAACGAGGGGAACATTCAGTACTTC.

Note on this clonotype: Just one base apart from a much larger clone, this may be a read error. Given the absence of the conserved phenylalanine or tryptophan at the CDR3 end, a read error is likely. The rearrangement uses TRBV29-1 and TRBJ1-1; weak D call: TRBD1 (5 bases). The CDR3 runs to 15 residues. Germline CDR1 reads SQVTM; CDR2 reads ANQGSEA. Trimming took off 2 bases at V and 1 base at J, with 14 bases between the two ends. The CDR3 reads CSVESLGGGNTEAFC. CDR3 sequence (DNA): TGCAGCGTTGAATCCCTTGGCGGGGGGAACACTGAAGCTTTCTGT.